A single sample gave rise to the 18 T cell receptor beta chains below, sequenced in a study of blood T cell repertoires in COVID-19. Some clones are missing from TCRdb's copy, which holds only in-frame ones; the method was immunoSEQ multiplex PCR. The sample carries tens of thousands of clones, roughly 83% recorded once. The source material was peripheral blood. The receptors were sampled from a man aged 25-40 years with COVID-19, enrolled during active disease.

The chain links TRBV29-1 to TRBJ2-3; D possibly corresponds to TRBD1 (6 bases). The V gene's germline CDR1 is SQVTM and CDR2 ANQGSEA. CDR3 length: 14 amino acids. The germline V and J ends were trimmed by 7 bases and 4 bases, with 18 bases remaining between them. As DNA, the CDR3 is TGCAGCGGAGCCCACAGGGTAGGGGCAGATACGCAGTATTTT. Residues: CSGAHRVGADTQYF.

The chain couples TRBV19 to TRBJ1-1; D ambiguous. The V end lost 5 bases, the J end lost 3 bases, and 10 bases lay between the germline ends. The germline V gene has CDR1 LNHDA and CDR2 SQIVND (reference sequence). The CDR3 extends over 13 amino acids. The CDR3 DNA reads as TGTGCCAGTAGTGAAAGTGGAGACACTGAAGCTTTCTTT. The encoded protein is CASSESGDTEAFF.

The rearrangement joins TRBV5-1 to TRBJ1-4; D ambiguous. Germline V CDR1 and CDR2: SGHRS, YFSETQ. V lost 1 base, J lost 5 bases, and 12 bases lay in between. This CDR3 comprises 15 residues. CDR3 nucleotide sequence: TGCGCCAGCAGCTTGCTCGCTGCGGAAAATGAAAAACTGTTTTTT. Translation gives CASSLLAAENEKLFF.

DNA for the CDR3: TGTGCCAGCAGCCAGGGACTAGCGGAAGAGTTCTTC. Encoded protein: CASSQGLAEEFF. The V gene is TRBV3-1 (or the pseudogene TRBV3-2), the J gene TRBJ2-1; 11 bases match TRBD2. This CDR3 comprises 12 residues. V was pared by 3 bases and J by 14 bases, with 3 bases of the junction left unmatched. Germline-derived CDR1 and CDR2 are LGHDT and YNNKEL (reference sequence).

In DNA form, the CDR3 reads TGTGCCAGTAGTATAGCACAGGATAGCTCCTACGAGCAGTACTTC. Translation gives CASSIAQDSSYEQYF. V is TRBV19 and J is TRBJ2-7; D might be TRBD1 (5 bases). CDR1 and CDR2 (germline): LNHDA, SQIVND (reference sequence). Trimming stripped 1 base from V and 0 bases from J, with 10 bases between. The length of the CDR3 is 15 residues.

The CDR3 is CASSQRSGDGELFF. CDR3 DNA sequence: TGTGCCAGCAGCCAGAGGTCAGGGGACGGGGAGCTGTTTTTT. This rearrangement joins TRBV7-3 to TRBJ2-2; possible D gene TRBD1, 6 bases. Per germline, CDR1 SGHTA and CDR2 FQGTGA. The V end was cut by 5 bases, the J end by 7 bases, with 14 bases between. The CDR3 sequence is 14 residues long.

The rearrangement joins TRBV9 to TRBJ2-5, with TRBD2 matching 7 bases. The CDR3 loop spans 21 amino acids. Per germline, CDR1 SGDLS and CDR2 YYNGEE. The junction had 21 bases not matched to a gene; V was cut back by 0 bases and J by 1 base. CDR3 in DNA: TGTGCCAGCAGCGTAGGATTGGTCACCCCGAAGGGGAGGGTCCCCCAAGAGACCCAGTACTTC. Amino acids: CASSVGLVTPKGRVPQETQYF.

Only one count was recorded for this clone. The chain uses TRBV24-1 and TRBJ2-1; 9 bases agree with TRBD1. J lost 10 bases, V lost 2 bases, and 8 bases had no gene match. The CDR3 sequence is 15 residues long. Germline CDR1 reads KGHDR; CDR2 reads SFDVKD. CDR3 in amino acids: CATSDSVEQGAEQFF. The DNA of the CDR3 is TGTGCCACCAGTGATTCAGTGGAACAGGGGGCAGAGCAGTTCTTC.

The rearrangement joins TRBV2 to TRBJ2-7; 8 positions match TRBD1. This CDR3 region has 16 residues. V shed 4 bases and J 2 bases; nucleotides not matched to a gene: 10. CDR1 is SNHLY and CDR2 is FYNNEI in the germline V gene. CDR3 sequence: CASSGLPGTGPYEQYF. The CDR3, as DNA: TGTGCCAGCAGTGGCCTGCCGGGGACAGGTCCCTACGAGCAGTACTTC.

V gene TRBV19 combines with J gene TRBJ1-1; 7 bases agree with TRBD1. Germline V gene lookup returns CDR1 LNHDA and CDR2 SQIVND (reference sequence). V lost 3 bases, J lost 5 bases, and 6 bases stayed unmatched. This CDR3 comprises 14 residues. The CDR3 here is CASSITGVGTEAFF. The CDR3, as DNA: TGTGCCAGTAGTATTACAGGGGTCGGAACTGAAGCTTTCTTT.

The CDR3 region is CASSEYKEGSYNEQFF. CDR3 DNA: TGTGCCAGCAGTGAATATAAGGAGGGATCCTACAATGAGCAGTTCTTC. The rearrangement uses TRBV25-1 and TRBJ2-1, with D perhaps matching TRBD2 (6 bases). Germline CDR1 reads MGHDK; CDR2 reads SYGVNS. The CDR3 covers 16 residues. V lost 0 bases, J lost 1 base, and 10 bases lay in between.

The chain has TRBV4-3 and TRBJ2-3; 9 positions match TRBD2. This CDR3 is 14 amino acids long. The J segment lost 1 base and the V segment lost 4 bases, leaving 0 bases of the junction unmatched. In germline, CDR1 is LGHNA, CDR2 YSLEER. CDR3 protein: CASSRTSGTDTQYF. The CDR3 DNA reads TGCGCCAGCAGCCGGACTAGCGGCACAGATACGCAGTATTTT.

The chain has TRBV4-2 and TRBJ2-2; 7 positions match TRBD2. Trimming cost V 5 bases and J 1 base; bases outside gene matches: 13. The CDR3 spans 18 residues. Germline assignment: CDR1 LGHNA and CDR2 YNFKEQ. The CDR3 loop is CASSGGGGPVRNTGELFF. CDR3 DNA: TGTGCCAGCAGCGGTGGCGGGGGTCCCGTGAGGAACACCGGGGAGCTGTTTTTT.

The chain links TRBV25-1 to TRBJ1-5; D might be TRBD1 (6 bases). Germline CDR1 is MGHDK and CDR2 is SYGVNS. The CDR3 length is 16 residues. With 3 bases removed from V and 9 bases from J, the gap between germline ends came to 21 bases. CDR3 coding DNA: TGTGCCAGCAGTGAGGGGCAGGGGTTCCTTAATTGGCCCCAGCATTTT. This encodes CASSEGQGFLNWPQHF.

This clone was detected only a few times. J is TRBJ1-2 and V is TRBV10-3; the D is unclear. V was cut by 4 bases and J by 4 bases, with 16 bases left in between. Germline CDR1 ENHRY, CDR2 SYGVKD. This CDR3 has 15 residues. The CDR3 protein is CAISGPPGGPYGYTF. DNA of the CDR3: TGTGCCATCAGTGGGCCCCCGGGAGGGCCCTATGGCTACACCTTC.

V usage is TRBV7-2 and J usage is TRBJ2-7, with D possibly TRBD2 on 6 matching bases. This CDR3 has 15 amino acids. V was pared by 1 base and J by 5 bases, with 15 bases between. Germline V gene lookup returns CDR1 SGHTA and CDR2 FQGNSA. CDR3 loop: CASSLEAGSVHEQYF. For the CDR3, the DNA is TGTGCCAGCAGCTTAGAGGCGGGATCGGTCCACGAGCAGTACTTC.

The gene calls are TRBV28 and TRBJ2-3; tentative D call: TRBD2 (5 bases). Germline V gene data show CDR1 as MDHEN and CDR2 as SYDVKM. V lost 6 bases to trimming and J lost 10 bases, with 23 bases between them. The CDR3 length is 15 residues. The CDR3 reads CASSFNEAFRGAQYF. CDR3 coding DNA: TGTGCCAGCAGCTTCAATGAAGCGTTCCGGGGTGCGCAGTATTTT.

This sequence joins TRBV30 and TRBJ1-4; D gene unclear. The CDR3 runs to 14 residues. The V gene's germline CDR1 is GTSNPN and CDR2 SVGIG (reference sequence). Trimming took off 5 bases at V and 4 bases at J, with 14 bases between the two ends. Written as DNA, the CDR3 is TGTGCCTGGGGTACCCAGATTGTTAATGAAAAACTGTTTTTT. Its translation: CAWGTQIVNEKLFF.